This T cell receptor beta chain was captured in a study of CD8+CD57+ T cells in acquired aplastic anemia. Study-level findings and limits: Around 27 CD8+ CDR3 sequences occurred in both the patients and the controls.

This clonotype showed up just once. Its target is unknown. Genomic DNA served as template for TCR beta VDJ and CDR3 profiling. In TCRdb, the reads were re-called with MiXCR into one record per CDR3 protein. The repertoire holds about 160,000 distinct CDR3 sequences, with 71% as singletons. The CDR3 loop spans 12 amino acids. V lost 8 bases to trimming and J lost 13 bases, with 17 bases between them. Germline assignment: CDR1 WSHSY and CDR2 SAAADI. Whoever was chosen for sequencing had shown CD8+CD57+ cell expansion by flow cytometry. Every patient had severe acquired aplastic anemia. The rearrangement uses TRBV10-2 and TRBJ1-4; TRBD1 is a possible D gene (5 bases). Sample: sorted CD4+, CD8+, or CD8+CD57+ T cells (not recorded which) from PBMCs. The TCR was taken from a human donor with aplastic anemia. The CDR3 loop is CASGASREGLFF. DNA of the CDR3: TGCGCCAGCGGGGCATCTCGAGAGGGACTGTTTTTT.